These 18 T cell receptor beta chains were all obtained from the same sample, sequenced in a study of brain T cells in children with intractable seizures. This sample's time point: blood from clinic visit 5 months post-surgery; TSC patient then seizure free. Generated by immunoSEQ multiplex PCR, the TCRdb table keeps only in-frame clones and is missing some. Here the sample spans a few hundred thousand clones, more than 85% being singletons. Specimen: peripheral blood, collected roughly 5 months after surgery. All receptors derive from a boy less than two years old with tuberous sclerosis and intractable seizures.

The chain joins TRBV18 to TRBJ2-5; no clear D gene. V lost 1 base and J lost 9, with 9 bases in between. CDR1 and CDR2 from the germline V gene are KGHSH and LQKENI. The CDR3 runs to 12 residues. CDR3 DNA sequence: TGTGCCAGCTCACCACTAAAGTGGCCCCAGTACTTC. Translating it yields CASSPLKWPQYF.

The CDR3: CASSRQGYVTEAFF. DNA for the CDR3: TGTGCCAGCAGCCGACAGGGGTACGTCACTGAAGCTTTCTTT. The genes are TRBV7-9 and TRBJ1-1, with 8 bases matching TRBD1. After removal of 5 bases from V and 4 bases from J, the junction contained 6 bases not matched to a gene. Germline values: CDR1 SEHNR, CDR2 FQNEAQ (reference sequence). This CDR3 comprises 14 residues.

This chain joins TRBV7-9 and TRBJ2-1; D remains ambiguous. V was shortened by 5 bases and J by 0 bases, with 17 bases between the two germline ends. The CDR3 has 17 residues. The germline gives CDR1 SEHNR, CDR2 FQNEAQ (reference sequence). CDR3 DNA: TGTGCCAGCAGCCCACCGGAGAAACCCAGCTCCTACAATGAGCAGTTCTTC. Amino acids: CASSPPEKPSSYNEQFF. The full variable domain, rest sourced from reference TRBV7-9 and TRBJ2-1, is DTGVSQNPRHKITKRGQNVTFRCDPISEHNRLYWYRQTLGQGPEFLTYFQNEAQLEKSRLLSDRFSAERPKGSFSTLEIQRTEQGDSAMYLCASSPPEKPSSYNEQFFGPGTRLTVL.

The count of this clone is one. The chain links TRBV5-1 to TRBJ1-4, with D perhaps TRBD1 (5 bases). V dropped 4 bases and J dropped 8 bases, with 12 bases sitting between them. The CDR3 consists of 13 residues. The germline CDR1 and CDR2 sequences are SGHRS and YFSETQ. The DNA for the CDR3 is TGCGCCAGCAGCGGGGACCCTTCCGAAAAACTGTTTTTT. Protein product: CASSGDPSEKLFF.

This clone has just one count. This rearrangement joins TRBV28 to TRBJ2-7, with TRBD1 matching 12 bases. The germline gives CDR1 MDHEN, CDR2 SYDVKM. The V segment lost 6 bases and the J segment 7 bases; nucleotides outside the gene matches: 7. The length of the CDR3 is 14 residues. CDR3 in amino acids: CASREGDRGREQYF. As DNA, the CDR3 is TGTGCCAGCAGAGAGGGGGACAGGGGGCGGGAGCAGTACTTC.

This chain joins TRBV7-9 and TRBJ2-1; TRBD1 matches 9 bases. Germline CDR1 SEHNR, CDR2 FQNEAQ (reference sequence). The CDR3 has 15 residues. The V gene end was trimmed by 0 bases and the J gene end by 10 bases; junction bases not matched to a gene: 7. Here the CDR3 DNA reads TGTGCCAGCAGCTTAGCCCCACAGGGGGCGGAAGAGCAGTTCTTC. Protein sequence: CASSLAPQGAEEQFF.

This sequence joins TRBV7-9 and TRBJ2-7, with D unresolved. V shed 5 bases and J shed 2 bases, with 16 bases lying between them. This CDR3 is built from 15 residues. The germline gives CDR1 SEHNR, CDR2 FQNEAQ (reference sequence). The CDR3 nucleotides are TGTGCCAGCAGCACAGAGACAACTCCGACCTACGAGCAGTACTTC. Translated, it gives CASSTETTPTYEQYF.

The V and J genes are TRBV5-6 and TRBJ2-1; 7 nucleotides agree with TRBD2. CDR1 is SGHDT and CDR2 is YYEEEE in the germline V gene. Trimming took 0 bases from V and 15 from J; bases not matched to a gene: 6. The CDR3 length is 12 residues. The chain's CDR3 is CASSLDARGWFF. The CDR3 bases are TGTGCCAGCAGCTTGGACGCGCGGGGGTGGTTCTTC.

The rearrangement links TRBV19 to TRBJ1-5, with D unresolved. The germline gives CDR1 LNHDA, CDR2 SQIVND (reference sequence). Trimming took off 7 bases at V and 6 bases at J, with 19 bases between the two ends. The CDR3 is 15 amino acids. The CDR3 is CASNPGGGSRQPQHF. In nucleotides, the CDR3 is TGTGCCAGTAACCCCGGTGGAGGGTCCCGTCAGCCCCAGCATTTT.

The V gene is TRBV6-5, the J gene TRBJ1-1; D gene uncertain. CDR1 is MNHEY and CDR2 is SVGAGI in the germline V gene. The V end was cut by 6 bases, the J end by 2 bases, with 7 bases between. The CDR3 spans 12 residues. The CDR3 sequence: CASRADNTEAFF. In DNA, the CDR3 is TGTGCCAGCAGGGCCGATAACACTGAAGCTTTCTTT.

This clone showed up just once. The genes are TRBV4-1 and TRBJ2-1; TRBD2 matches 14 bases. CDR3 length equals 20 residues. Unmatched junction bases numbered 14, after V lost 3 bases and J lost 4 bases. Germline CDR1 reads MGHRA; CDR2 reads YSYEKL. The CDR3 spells CASSHLPGTSGSYHYNEQFF. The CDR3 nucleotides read TGCGCCAGCAGCCACCTACCCGGGACTAGCGGGAGCTATCATTACAATGAGCAGTTCTTC.

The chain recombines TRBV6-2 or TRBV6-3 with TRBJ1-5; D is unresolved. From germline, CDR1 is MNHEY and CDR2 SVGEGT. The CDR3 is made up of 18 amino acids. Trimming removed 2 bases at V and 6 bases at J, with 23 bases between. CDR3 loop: CASSYLEVQGGVLQPQHF. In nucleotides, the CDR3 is TGTGCCAGCAGTTACCTCGAAGTACAAGGTGGTGTTCTTCAGCCCCAGCATTTT.

DNA for the CDR3: TGTGCCACCAGTGATTCGAGGGTAGGAGACTCCTACAATGAGCAGTTCTTC. It encodes CATSDSRVGDSYNEQFF. The chain uses TRBV24-1 and TRBJ2-1; TRBD2 might be the D (5 bases). CDR3 size: 17 residues. With 2 bases removed from V and 0 bases from J, the gap between germline ends came to 13 bases. Germline V gene lookup returns CDR1 KGHDR and CDR2 SFDVKD.

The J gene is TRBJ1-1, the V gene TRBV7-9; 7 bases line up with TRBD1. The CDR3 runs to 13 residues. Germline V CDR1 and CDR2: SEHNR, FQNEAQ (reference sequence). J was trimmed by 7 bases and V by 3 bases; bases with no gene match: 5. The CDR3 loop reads CASSFTRTGEAFF. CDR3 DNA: TGTGCCAGCAGCTTCACCAGGACAGGTGAAGCTTTCTTT.

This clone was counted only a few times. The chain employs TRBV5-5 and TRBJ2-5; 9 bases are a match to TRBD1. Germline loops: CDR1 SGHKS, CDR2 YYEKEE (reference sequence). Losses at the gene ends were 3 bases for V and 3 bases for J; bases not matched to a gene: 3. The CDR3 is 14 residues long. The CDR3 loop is CASSSGTGKETQYF. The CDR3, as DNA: TGTGCCAGCAGCTCCGGGACAGGGAAAGAGACCCAGTACTTC. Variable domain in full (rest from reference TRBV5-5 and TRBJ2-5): DAGVTQSPTHLIKTRGQQVTLRCSPISGHKSVSWYQQVLGQGPQFIFQYYEKEERGRGNFPDRFSARQFPNYSSELNVNALLLGDSALYLCASSSGTGKETQYFGPGTRLLVL.

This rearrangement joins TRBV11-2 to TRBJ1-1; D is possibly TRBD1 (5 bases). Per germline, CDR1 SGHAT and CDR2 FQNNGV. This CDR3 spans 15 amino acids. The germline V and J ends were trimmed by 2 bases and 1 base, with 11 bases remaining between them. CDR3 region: CASSLPIGQNTEAFF. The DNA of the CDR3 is TGTGCCAGCAGCTTACCGATAGGACAGAACACTGAAGCTTTCTTT.

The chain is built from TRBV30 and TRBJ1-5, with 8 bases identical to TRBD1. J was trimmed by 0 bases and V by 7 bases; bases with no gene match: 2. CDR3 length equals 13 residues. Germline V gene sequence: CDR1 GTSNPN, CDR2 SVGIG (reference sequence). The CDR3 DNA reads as TGTGCCTTAGGACAGGGTAGCAATCAGCCCCAGCATTTT. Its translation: CALGQGSNQPQHF.

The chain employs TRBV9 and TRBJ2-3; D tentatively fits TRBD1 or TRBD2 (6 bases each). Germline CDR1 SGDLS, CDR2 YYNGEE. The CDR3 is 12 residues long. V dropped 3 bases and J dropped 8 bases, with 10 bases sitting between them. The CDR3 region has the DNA TGTGCCAGCAGCGCCGAGGGGGGTACGCAGTATTTT. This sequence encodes CASSAEGGTQYF.